Below, one TCR beta chain is given with its context. Its matching antigen is unknown. Germline CDR1 is MGHRA and CDR2 is YSYEKL. The CDR3 runs to 16 residues. V lost 5 bases and J lost 3, with 16 bases in between. These data are taken from a study of blood T cells in healthy people across ages. Overall study results and limits: It was not known whether donors were CMV positive (a possible confounder of expanded clonotype changes).

Isolated per sample were at least 7 million PBMCs. Alongside a J-beta primer mix, a sample-barcoded 5' primer served in a second PCR lasting 7 to 11 cycles. TCRdb passed the 5' RACE reads through MiXCR, listing each CDR3 protein once. The data show about 1.6 million distinct CDR3 sequences, about 35% seen once. The sequence was collected from a woman aged 25 to 39 in good health. Input material: blood. The chain is built from TRBV4-1 and TRBJ2-2; D is uncertain. This CDR3 reads CASSIAASEYTGELFF. DNA for the CDR3: TGCGCCAGCAGCATTGCGGCATCGGAGTACACCGGGGAGCTGTTTTTT.